The source of this T cell receptor beta chain is a study of blood T cells in healthy people across ages. This clonotype was detected only a few times. Together with a sample-barcoded 5' primer, a J-beta primer mix was included in a second PCR lasting roughly 6 to 12 cycles. TCRdb independently ran MiXCR on the 5' RACE reads; one entry per CDR3 protein. The sample yields 1,300,000 or so distinct CDR3 sequences, around 59% seen once. This CDR3 contains 15 residues. V was clipped by 8 bases and J by 1 base, with 18 bases between them. From germline, CDR1 is MNHNY and CDR2 SVGAGI (reference sequence). The rearrangement links TRBV6-6 to TRBJ2-7, with D possibly TRBD2 on 6 matching bases. The clonotype originates from a man aged 18 to 29 in good health. The sample comprised blood. Here the CDR3 reads CASLQTMGGSYEQYF. As DNA, the CDR3 is TGTGCCAGCCTACAAACGATGGGGGGTTCCTACGAGCAGTACTTC.